This T cell receptor (beta chain) was captured in a study of a mutant IDH1 vaccine in newly diagnosed glioma. Study-level background: Either 4-6 weeks after radiotherapy alone or alongside temozolomide, vaccination was begun. Pretreatment consisted of radiotherapy, temozolomide, or both, with most receiving both.

On this clone: Its target is unknown.

Points from the study as a whole: Among top peripheral T cell clonotypes, changes seemed unrelated to pseudoprogression.

V gave up 8 bases and J gave up 0 bases, with 11 bases separating them. CDR3 length equals 13 residues. Germline V lookup: CDR1 LNHDA, CDR2 SQIVND (reference sequence). Time point noted: week 11, during vaccination. In the vaccine, a single dose held 300 ug of the mutant IDH1 20-mer peptide, along with topical imiquimod. Diagnosis in the donors showed new WHO grade 3 or 4 astrocytomas that were IDH1-mutant and ATRX-lost. The assay was immunoSEQ multiplex PCR, and TCRdb's table has in-frame clones only and misses some. The sample has 20,000 to 25,000 clones, 70% seen once. The sequences come from peripheral blood mononuclear cells (PBMCs), collected from a glioma patient whose treatment included an IDH1 peptide vaccine. The V gene is TRBV19, the J gene TRBJ2-7, with D possibly being TRBD2 (6 bases). The clonotype originates from a man younger than 35 with glioma. Some clones in this sample may be carry-over from other donors' samples. The CDR3 spells CASADGSSYEQYF. The DNA for the CDR3 is TGTGCCAGTGCCGACGGGAGCTCCTACGAGCAGTACTTC.